A selection of T cell receptor beta chains follows, all from one sample in a study of monozygotic twins with inflammatory bowel disease. TCRdb reworked the 5' RACE reads into one entry per CDR3 protein, no DNA. The table lists 170,000 or so distinct CDR3 sequences, with approximately 7.4% in the top ten. The material sequenced was blood. These receptors came from a human donor with ulcerative colitis or Crohn's disease, or a healthy co-twin of an affected twin (not recorded which). CDR3s include the opening cysteine and the closing phenylalanine or tryptophan.

V: TRBV3-1
J: TRBJ2-1
CDR3: CASSQAGPMYNEQFF

V: TRBV7-2
J: TRBJ2-5
CDR3: CASSLNGALTQYF

V: TRBV5-6
J: TRBJ2-7
CDR3: CASTFRGREQYF

V: TRBV7-8
J: TRBJ1-6
CDR3: CASSSPANSYNSPLHF

V: TRBV7-3
J: TRBJ1-4
CDR3: CASSLRPNEKLFF

V: TRBV5-1
J: TRBJ2-7
CDR3: CASRAELGVAYEQYF

V: TRBV29-1
J: TRBJ2-7
CDR3: CSVVASGRFGNYELYF

V: TRBV10-3
J: TRBJ2-1
CDR3: CAISESPQPLNEQFF

V: TRBV6-2/TRBV6-3
J: TRBJ2-6
CDR3: CASRRGGSGANVLTF

V: TRBV12-3/TRBV12-4
J: TRBJ1-1
CDR3: CASSRTANTEAFF

V: TRBV7-8
J: TRBJ1-3
CDR3: CASSQARGMGGNTIYF

V: TRBV7-9
J: TRBJ2-7
CDR3: CASSPGQGFIEQYF

V: TRBV5-1
J: TRBJ2-1
CDR3: CASSLGQGAYNEQFF

V: TRBV6-2/TRBV6-3
J: TRBJ2-3
CDR3: CASSYGRRDTDTQYF

V: TRBV25-1
J: TRBJ1-4
CDR3: CASGEYKGGSNEKLFF

V: TRBV5-1
J: TRBJ1-2
CDR3: CASSWNRGPDYGYTF

V: TRBV19
J: TRBJ2-7
CDR3: CASSISRGTEQYF

V: TRBV20-1
J: TRBJ2-7
CDR3: CSARLRLSYEQYF

V: TRBV10-3
J: TRBJ2-1
CDR3: CAISSGVSSYNEQFF

V: TRBV12-3/TRBV12-4
J: TRBJ2-1
CDR3: CASSFTQPNYNEQFF

V: TRBV10-3
J: TRBJ1-1
CDR3: CAISEFGGQTEAFF

V: TRBV5-4
J: TRBJ1-2
CDR3: CASSSGGQGVYGYTF

V: TRBV7-9
J: TRBJ1-4
CDR3: CASSFARKEELFF

V: TRBV5-5
J: TRBJ2-5
CDR3: CASSSGQIQETQYF

V: TRBV7-2
J: TRBJ2-3
CDR3: CASSIGLAGRADTQYF